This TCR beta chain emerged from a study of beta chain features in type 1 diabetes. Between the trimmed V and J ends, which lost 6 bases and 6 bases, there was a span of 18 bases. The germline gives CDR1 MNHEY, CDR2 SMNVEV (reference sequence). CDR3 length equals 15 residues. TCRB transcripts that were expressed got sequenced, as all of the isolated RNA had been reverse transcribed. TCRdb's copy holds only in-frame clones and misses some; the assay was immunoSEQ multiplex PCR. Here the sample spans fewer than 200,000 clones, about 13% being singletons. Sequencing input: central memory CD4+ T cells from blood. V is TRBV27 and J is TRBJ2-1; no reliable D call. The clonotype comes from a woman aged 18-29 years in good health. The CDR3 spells CASSYLVGSPNEQFF. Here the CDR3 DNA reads TGTGCCAGCAGCTACCTAGTTGGGTCTCCCAATGAGCAGTTCTTC.